The entry below describes one T cell receptor (beta chain). Its target is unknown. This entry comes from a study of cytomegalovirus exposure and HLA in healthy donors. Study results and limitations: Cytomegalovirus association was assigned to about 150 TCR beta chains.

PCR employed 60 Vbeta and 13 Jbeta primers. The repertoire was sequenced with immunoSEQ multiplex PCR; TCRdb's copy has only in-frame clones and lacks some. Of more than 150,000 clones listed, more than 75% are singletons. Trimming left V 4 bases short and J 8 bases short, with 17 bases between. Germline loops: CDR1 MNHEY, CDR2 SVGAGI. The length of the CDR3 is 15 residues. Material for sequencing was PBMCs. The V and J genes are TRBV6-5 and TRBJ1-4, with no clear D. The receptor was isolated from a man in his forties or fifties in good health and CMV-seronegative. The CDR3 coding sequence is TGTGCCAGCAGTTTCTCCCGCGGGGTTGGGGAAAAACTGTTTTTT. Its protein is CASSFSRGVGEKLFF.